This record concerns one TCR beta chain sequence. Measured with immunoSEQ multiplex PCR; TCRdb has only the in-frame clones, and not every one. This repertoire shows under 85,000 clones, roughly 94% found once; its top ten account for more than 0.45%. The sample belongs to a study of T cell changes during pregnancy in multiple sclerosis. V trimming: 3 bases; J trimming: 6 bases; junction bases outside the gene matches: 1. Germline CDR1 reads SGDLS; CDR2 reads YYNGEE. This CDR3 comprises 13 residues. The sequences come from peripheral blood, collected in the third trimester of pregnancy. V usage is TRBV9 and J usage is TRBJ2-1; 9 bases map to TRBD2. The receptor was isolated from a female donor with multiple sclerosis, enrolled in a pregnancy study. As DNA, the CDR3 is TGTGCCAGCAGCGCGGGACTAGCCAATGAGCAGTTCTTC. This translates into CASSAGLANEQFF.